Listed below are T cell receptor beta chains from one sample, sequenced in a study of Ad26.COV2.S vaccination and SARS-CoV-2 variants. Sequencing was performed with immunoSEQ multiplex PCR; in TCRdb, only in-frame clones are kept and a portion is missing. The sample gives a few hundred thousand clones, around nine tenths of which show up once; around 3.6% is in the top ten. This specimen was peripheral blood, taken in a trial of Ad26.COV2.S vaccine versus placebo. These receptors were collected from a person aged 18 to 65 who received the Ad26.COV2.S COVID-19 vaccine or a placebo. Both conserved end residues are part of each CDR3. A D gene is named only where the DNA matches it firmly. Size tells how often a clone was seen (once, few, many) or the class of an expanded clone, and some rows leave it out.

d_gene,abundance,v_gene,len,j_gene,CDR3nt,CDR3aa
-,-,TRBV5-8,15,TRBJ2-7,TGTGCCAGCAGCTTGGTAGGGGCCAGCCCCTACGAGCAGTACTTC,CASSLVGASPYEQYF
-,-,TRBV9,14,TRBJ1-2,TGTGCCAGCAGCCCCGGAAGGGGGGCCTATGGCTACACCTTC,CASSPGRGAYGYTF
-,-,TRBV19,12,TRBJ2-7,TGTGCCAGTAGCGCGAACGAAGGCGGGCAGTACTTC,CASSANEGGQYF
-,-,TRBV11-3,16,TRBJ2-1,TGTGCCAGCAGCTTAGAACGGGGGGCCCTTCGAAATGAGCAGTTCTTC,CASSLERGALRNEQFF
-,-,TRBV7-3,14,TRBJ2-7,TGTGCCAGCAGCTTAAGGGGTGGAGAGTACGAGCAGTACTTC,CASSLRGGEYEQYF
-,few,TRBV28,12,TRBJ1-4,TGTGCCAGCAGTCAGGGGAATGAAAAACTGTTTTTT,CASSQGNEKLFF
TRBD1,-,TRBV28,15,TRBJ2-5,TGTGCCAGCAGTCCCCCCGGACAGGGGCGGGAGACCCAGTACTTC,CASSPPGQGRETQYF
-,-,TRBV5-6,15,TRBJ2-7,TGTGCCAGCAGCTTGGATCCATCAAGCCTGTACGAGCAGTACTTC,CASSLDPSSLYEQYF
TRBD1,-,TRBV4-1,19,TRBJ2-6,TGCGCCAGCAGCCAACAGGGGGCGATGCTTGGAACTGGGGCCAACGTCCTGACTTTC,CASSQQGAMLGTGANVLTF
-,-,TRBV5-5,16,TRBJ1-2,TGTGCCAGCAGCTTGACGGTGAGCAGTTCTAACTATGGCTACACCTTC,CASSLTVSSSNYGYTF
TRBD1,-,TRBV24-1,16,TRBJ2-3,TGTGCCACCAGTGATCAGGGGGCTAAGGGGACAGATACGCAGTATTTT,CATSDQGAKGTDTQYF
-,once,TRBV27,13,TRBJ2-7,TGTGCCAGCAGTCCGATGGGCCCTGGTGAGCAGTACTTC,CASSPMGPGEQYF
TRBD1,-,TRBV2,14,TRBJ2-1,TGTGCCAGCAGTGAGGGACAGGGGGCAGGTGAGCAGTTCTTC,CASSEGQGAGEQFF
TRBD2,-,TRBV27,15,TRBJ2-7,TGTGCCAGCAGTCAAAACCGCGGGGGTACCTACGAGCAGTACTTC,CASSQNRGGTYEQYF
-,-,TRBV5-3,11,TRBJ1-2,TGTGCCAGAAGCTCTCGCGATGGCTACACCTTC,CARSSRDGYTF
-,-,TRBV9,14,TRBJ2-3,TGTGCCAGCTGTAGGGATCCTAGCACAGATACGCAGTATTTT,CASCRDPSTDTQYF
TRBD1,-,TRBV3-1/TRBV3-2,16,TRBJ2-1,TGTGCCAGCAGCCCAAAGACAGGGGGGTTCTACAATGAGCAGTTCTTC,CASSPKTGGFYNEQFF
-,-,TRBV27,13,TRBJ2-1,TGTGCCAGCAGTTTCAACTACTACAATGAGCAGTTCTTC,CASSFNYYNEQFF
TRBD1,-,TRBV30,15,TRBJ1-2,TGTGCCTGGAGCTCTAGACAGGGGTGGACCTATGGCTACACCTTC,CAWSSRQGWTYGYTF
-,-,TRBV7-2,15,TRBJ2-3,TGTGCCAGCAGCTTAGGGGGACCCCCCTTAGATACGCAGTATTTT,CASSLGGPPLDTQYF
-,-,TRBV4-2,17,TRBJ1-5,TGTGCCAGCAGCCTCGGGGCAGGGAGTAGTGGCAATCAGCCCCAGCATTTT,CASSLGAGSSGNQPQHF
-,-,TRBV30,14,TRBJ2-1,TGTGCCTGGAGTCCGCCTAATTCCTACAATGAGCAGTTCTTC,CAWSPPNSYNEQFF
TRBD1,-,TRBV19,14,TRBJ2-5,TGTGCCAGTAGTATGCGCAGGGGGCAGGAGACCCAGTACTTC,CASSMRRGQETQYF
TRBD2,-,TRBV3-1/TRBV3-2,17,TRBJ2-1,TGTGCCAGCAGCCCCCCCCGACTAGCGGGCTTTTACAATGAGCAGTTCTTC,CASSPPRLAGFYNEQFF
TRBD1,-,TRBV5-1,15,TRBJ2-7,TGCGCCAGCAGCTTGCTCCCGGGACAGGGCGACGAGCAGTACTTC,CASSLLPGQGDEQYF
TRBD2,-,TRBV30,14,TRBJ2-7,TGTGCCTGGAGTAGGCTGCGGGGGACCTACGAGCAGTACTTC,CAWSRLRGTYEQYF
TRBD2,-,TRBV5-4,14,TRBJ2-3,TGTGCCAGCACCCTAGCGGGGGGCACAGATACGCAGTATTTT,CASTLAGGTDTQYF